In its sample, the clone carrying this T cell receptor (beta chain) was seen once. Its matching antigen is unknown. This specimen belongs to a study of T cell responses to AZD1222 COVID-19 vaccine. Profiled with immunoSEQ multiplex PCR; TCRdb holds only in-frame clones, not every one. Among approximately 150,000 clones listed, around 94% were seen once. Recipients boosted at about 4 weeks or about 12 weeks are pooled. Trimming took 3 bases from V and 1 from J, leaving 9 bases between them. Per germline, CDR1 SNHLY and CDR2 FYNNEI. The CDR3 is 15 residues long. Regarding the study as a whole: Dominant at 160-218 and 743-854, vaccine-associated CD4 TCRs also spanned spike. None of the repertoires were sampled until the peak T cell response had passed. Most donors were white British and more were female, and clonal diversity was possibly underestimated.

The V and J genes are TRBV2 and TRBJ2-2, with D perhaps TRBD1 or TRBD2 (6 bases each). This specimen consisted of peripheral blood, obtained 28 days after the second AZD1222 dose. The TCR was taken from an adult who received the AZD1222 COVID-19 vaccine. CDR3 DNA sequence: TGTGCCAGCAGTGACAAGGGGGGGAACACCGGGGAGCTGTTTTTT. This translates into CASSDKGGNTGELFF. Looking up the rest from reference TRBV2 and TRBJ2-2 gives the full variable domain: EPEVTQTPSHQVTQMGQEVILRCVPISNHLYFYWYRQILGQKVEFLVSFYNNEISEKSEIFDDQFSVERPDGSNFTLKIRSTKLEDSAMYFCASSDKGGNTGELFFGEGSRLTVL.